This is a list of T cell receptor beta chains from one sample in a study of T cells in Graves' hyperthyroidism and ophthalmopathy. TCRdb re-analysed the multiplex PCR reads in MiXCR, keeping a single row per CDR3 protein. Altogether a few hundred thousand distinct CDR3 sequences are present, more than 15% being singletons, with the ten largest covering around 7.8%. Sequences were obtained from blood. The receptors come from a young woman with Graves' hyperthyroidism. CDR3s include the opening cysteine and the closing phenylalanine or tryptophan. D genes are given only for firm matches. Only part of the rows carry a size: once, few, many, or a class if the clone is expanded.

J gene: TRBJ1-2
V gene: TRBV9
clone size: few
D gene: TRBD1
CDR3 protein: CASSVGRPGTANYGYTF
CDR3 DNA: TGTGCCAGCAGCGTAGGACGACCAGGGACAGCTAACTATGGCTACACCTTC

J gene: TRBJ2-5
V gene: TRBV7-2
clone size: -
D gene: TRBD1
CDR3 protein: CATGQGQETQYF
CDR3 DNA: TGTGCCACCGGACAGGGCCAAGAGACCCAGTACTTC

J gene: TRBJ1-5
V gene: TRBV7-3
clone size: many
D gene: -
CDR3 protein: CASSPYHPGTPQHF
CDR3 DNA: TGTGCCAGCAGCCCTTACCACCCGGGGACCCCCCAGCATTTT

J gene: TRBJ2-7
V gene: TRBV20-1
clone size: many
D gene: -
CDR3 protein: CSASEDREQYF
CDR3 DNA: TGCAGTGCCTCAGAGGATCGGGAGCAGTACTTC

J gene: TRBJ2-1
V gene: TRBV7-9
clone size: many
D gene: TRBD2
CDR3 protein: CASSPPGLAVYNEQFF
CDR3 DNA: TGTGCCAGCAGCCCTCCGGGACTAGCCGTCTACAATGAGCAGTTCTTC

J gene: TRBJ2-4
V gene: TRBV28
clone size: few
D gene: TRBD1
CDR3 protein: CASGPLRDRTIIQYF
CDR3 DNA: TGTGCCAGCGGCCCACTACGGGACAGAACTATCATTCAGTACTTC

J gene: TRBJ2-2
V gene: TRBV5-1
clone size: many
D gene: TRBD2
CDR3 protein: CASSTGTSGSANTGELFF
CDR3 DNA: TGCGCCAGCAGCACCGGGACTAGCGGGAGTGCGAACACCGGGGAGCTGTTTTTT

J gene: TRBJ2-5
V gene: TRBV2
clone size: -
D gene: -
CDR3 protein: CASSEAGSRAETQYF
CDR3 DNA: TGTGCCAGCAGTGAAGCAGGTAGCAGGGCCGAGACCCAGTACTTC

J gene: TRBJ2-1
V gene: TRBV20-1
clone size: many
D gene: TRBD1
CDR3 protein: CSAKGQGHNEQFF
CDR3 DNA: TGCAGTGCTAAGGGACAGGGACACAATGAGCAGTTCTTC

J gene: TRBJ2-5
V gene: TRBV10-3
clone size: few
D gene: -
CDR3 protein: CAISVEFFETQYF
CDR3 DNA: TGTGCCATCAGTGTGGAATTTTTCGAGACCCAGTACTTC

J gene: TRBJ2-7
V gene: TRBV4-1
clone size: few
D gene: -
CDR3 protein: CASSQEDRPYTYEQYF
CDR3 DNA: TGCGCCAGCAGCCAAGAAGACAGGCCCTATACCTACGAGCAGTACTTC

J gene: TRBJ2-5
V gene: TRBV14
clone size: few
D gene: -
CDR3 protein: CASSQEEGETQYF
CDR3 DNA: TGTGCCAGCAGCCAAGAGGAGGGCGAGACCCAGTACTTC

J gene: TRBJ2-3
V gene: TRBV3-1
clone size: many
D gene: TRBD1
CDR3 protein: CASTPRAGQGTDTQYF
CDR3 DNA: TGTGCCAGCACCCCTCGGGCGGGACAGGGCACAGATACGCAGTATTTT

J gene: TRBJ1-5
V gene: TRBV6-2/TRBV6-3
clone size: many
D gene: -
CDR3 protein: CASRNYRGGSNQPQHF
CDR3 DNA: TGTGCCAGCAGAAACTACCGGGGGGGAAGCAATCAGCCCCAGCATTTT

J gene: TRBJ1-4
V gene: TRBV12-3/TRBV12-4
clone size: -
D gene: -
CDR3 protein: CASSRGGGWNEKLFF
CDR3 DNA: TGTGCCAGCAGTCGAGGCGGGGGATGGAATGAAAAACTGTTTTTT

J gene: TRBJ2-1
V gene: TRBV20-1
clone size: few
D gene: -
CDR3 protein: CSARDLESSYNEQFF
CDR3 DNA: TGCAGTGCTAGAGATTTGGAAAGCTCCTACAATGAGCAGTTCTTC

J gene: TRBJ1-4
V gene: TRBV5-1
clone size: many
D gene: TRBD1
CDR3 protein: CASSLTGTALNEKLFF
CDR3 DNA: TGCGCCAGCAGCTTGACGGGGACAGCGCTTAATGAAAAACTGTTTTTT

J gene: TRBJ1-4
V gene: TRBV7-8
clone size: many
D gene: -
CDR3 protein: CASSQSRDPSGVTTNEKLFF
CDR3 DNA: TGTGCCAGCAGCCAATCCCGGGACCCCTCAGGGGTAACTACTAATGAAAAACTGTTTTTT

J gene: TRBJ2-6
V gene: TRBV6-6
clone size: many
D gene: -
CDR3 protein: CASSYVSSGANVLTF
CDR3 DNA: TGTGCCAGCAGTTACGTTAGCTCTGGGGCCAACGTCCTGACTTTC

J gene: TRBJ1-2
V gene: TRBV4-1
clone size: few
D gene: TRBD1
CDR3 protein: CASSPQDRVGYGYTF
CDR3 DNA: TGCGCCAGCAGCCCGCAGGACAGGGTAGGCTATGGCTACACCTTC

J gene: TRBJ2-5
V gene: TRBV2
clone size: many
D gene: -
CDR3 protein: CASSEGQETQYF
CDR3 DNA: TGTGCCAGCAGTGAAGGACAAGAGACCCAGTACTTC

J gene: TRBJ1-5
V gene: TRBV7-8
clone size: many
D gene: -
CDR3 protein: CASTRDSNQPQHF
CDR3 DNA: TGTGCCAGCACCCGGGACTCCAATCAGCCCCAGCATTTT

J gene: TRBJ2-7
V gene: TRBV5-1
clone size: many
D gene: -
CDR3 protein: CASAAGAGYEQYF
CDR3 DNA: TGCGCCAGCGCCGCGGGGGCCGGGTACGAGCAGTACTTC

J gene: TRBJ2-4
V gene: TRBV6-1
clone size: few
D gene: -
CDR3 protein: CASSEPLRGALRNIQYF
CDR3 DNA: TGTGCCAGCAGTGAACCACTCCGTGGGGCGCTGAGGAACATTCAGTACTTC

J gene: TRBJ1-2
V gene: TRBV4-2
clone size: few
D gene: TRBD1
CDR3 protein: CASSQMGQLNYGYTF
CDR3 DNA: TGTGCCAGCAGCCAGATGGGACAGCTTAACTATGGCTACACCTTC

J gene: TRBJ1-5
V gene: TRBV24-1
clone size: many
D gene: -
CDR3 protein: CATSASGYGNQPQHF
CDR3 DNA: TGTGCCACCAGTGCCTCAGGGTACGGCAATCAGCCCCAGCATTTT

J gene: TRBJ2-5
V gene: TRBV24-1
clone size: many
D gene: -
CDR3 protein: CATSDYGGTEETQYF
CDR3 DNA: TGTGCCACCAGTGATTATGGCGGGACAGAAGAGACCCAGTACTTC

J gene: TRBJ2-1
V gene: TRBV7-9
clone size: many
D gene: TRBD1
CDR3 protein: CASSPRQGNYNEQFF
CDR3 DNA: TGTGCCAGCAGCCCCCGACAGGGGAACTACAATGAGCAGTTCTTC

J gene: TRBJ2-5
V gene: TRBV29-1
clone size: many
D gene: -
CDR3 protein: CSVALILAGQKETQYF
CDR3 DNA: TGCAGCGTTGCCCTAATTCTGGCAGGGCAAAAGGAGACCCAGTACTTC

J gene: TRBJ2-5
V gene: TRBV10-3
clone size: -
D gene: -
CDR3 protein: CAISEQSQQETQYF
CDR3 DNA: TGTGCCATCAGCGAACAGTCACAACAAGAGACCCAGTACTTC

J gene: TRBJ2-2
V gene: TRBV28
clone size: many
D gene: TRBD2
CDR3 protein: CASSLRLASGELFF
CDR3 DNA: TGTGCCAGCAGTTTACGACTAGCGTCCGGGGAGCTGTTTTTT

J gene: TRBJ1-5
V gene: TRBV5-1
clone size: -
D gene: -
CDR3 protein: CASSSRDKQPQHF
CDR3 DNA: TGCGCCAGCAGCTCCCGGGACAAACAGCCCCAGCATTTT

J gene: TRBJ2-3
V gene: TRBV20-1
clone size: many
D gene: TRBD1
CDR3 protein: CSARDTGGTGNTDTQYF
CDR3 DNA: TGCAGTGCTAGAGATACCGGAGGGACAGGGAACACAGATACGCAGTATTTT

J gene: TRBJ1-1
V gene: TRBV2
clone size: -
D gene: -
CDR3 protein: CASKYREHTEAFF
CDR3 DNA: TGTGCCAGCAAATACAGGGAACACACTGAAGCTTTCTTT

J gene: TRBJ1-2
V gene: TRBV6-2/TRBV6-3
clone size: many
D gene: -
CDR3 protein: CASSYVRDTYGYTF
CDR3 DNA: TGTGCCAGCAGTTACGTGAGAGACACCTATGGCTACACCTTC

J gene: TRBJ2-2
V gene: TRBV7-8
clone size: -
D gene: -
CDR3 protein: CASSLVGSLAATNTGELFF
CDR3 DNA: TGTGCCAGCAGCTTAGTTGGGAGTTTAGCGGCAACGAACACCGGGGAGCTGTTTTTT

J gene: TRBJ2-1
V gene: TRBV5-1
clone size: many
D gene: -
CDR3 protein: CASSAGATSSYNEQFF
CDR3 DNA: TGCGCCAGCAGCGCGGGGGCGACCAGCTCCTACAATGAGCAGTTCTTC

J gene: TRBJ2-2
V gene: TRBV20-1
clone size: few
D gene: -
CDR3 protein: CSASLGSGELFF
CDR3 DNA: TGCAGTGCTAGTTTGGGGTCCGGGGAGCTGTTTTTT

J gene: TRBJ2-1
V gene: TRBV5-1
clone size: -
D gene: -
CDR3 protein: CASSRGTDSYNEQFF
CDR3 DNA: TGCGCCAGCAGTCGCGGGACAGACTCCTACAATGAGCAGTTCTTC

J gene: TRBJ1-4
V gene: TRBV20-1
clone size: few
D gene: -
CDR3 protein: CSARVPIGQTSNGEKLFF
CDR3 DNA: TGCAGTGCCAGAGTCCCGATCGGACAGACAAGTAATGGCGAAAAACTGTTTTTT

J gene: TRBJ2-3
V gene: TRBV10-1
clone size: many
D gene: TRBD1
CDR3 protein: CASRNKDRTDTQYF
CDR3 DNA: TGCGCCAGCAGAAACAAGGACAGGACAGATACGCAGTATTTT

J gene: TRBJ2-2
V gene: TRBV28
clone size: -
D gene: TRBD1
CDR3 protein: CASSADRRLFF
CDR3 DNA: TGTGCCAGCAGTGCGGACAGGCGGCTGTTTTTT

J gene: TRBJ2-1
V gene: TRBV4-3
clone size: few
D gene: -
CDR3 protein: CASSPTWRSSSYNEQFF
CDR3 DNA: TGCGCCAGCAGCCCCACGTGGCGGAGTAGCTCCTACAATGAGCAGTTCTTC

J gene: TRBJ1-2
V gene: TRBV18
clone size: many
D gene: -
CDR3 protein: CASSPPGGYYGYTF
CDR3 DNA: TGTGCCAGCTCACCACCCGGCGGATACTATGGCTACACCTTC

J gene: TRBJ2-2
V gene: TRBV3-1
clone size: many
D gene: -
CDR3 protein: CASSPRGIARELFF
CDR3 DNA: TGTGCCAGCAGCCCTCGGGGGATAGCCAGGGAGCTGTTTTTT

J gene: TRBJ2-3
V gene: TRBV5-1
clone size: once
D gene: -
CDR3 protein: CASSLSLHGYTDTQYF
CDR3 DNA: TGCGCCAGCAGCTTGAGTCTTCATGGTTACACAGATACGCAGTATTTT

J gene: TRBJ2-2
V gene: TRBV24-1
clone size: -
D gene: TRBD1
CDR3 protein: CATSDHGTGGPGELFF
CDR3 DNA: TGTGCCACCAGTGATCATGGGACAGGGGGGCCCGGGGAGCTGTTTTTT

J gene: TRBJ2-7
V gene: TRBV7-2
clone size: many
D gene: -
CDR3 protein: CASSLASSYEQYF
CDR3 DNA: TGTGCCAGCAGCTTAGCGAGCTCCTACGAGCAGTACTTC

J gene: TRBJ2-1
V gene: TRBV6-2/TRBV6-3
clone size: few
D gene: TRBD2
CDR3 protein: CASSYYVLWLREAPWGEQFF
CDR3 DNA: TGTGCCAGCAGTTACTACGTCCTCTGGTTGCGGGAGGCCCCGTGGGGTGAGCAGTTCTTC

J gene: TRBJ1-4
V gene: TRBV30
clone size: many
D gene: TRBD1
CDR3 protein: CAWSPGQANEKLFF
CDR3 DNA: TGTGCCTGGAGTCCCGGACAGGCGAATGAAAAACTGTTTTTT

J gene: TRBJ2-2
V gene: TRBV20-1
clone size: many
D gene: -
CDR3 protein: CSARGADANTGELFF
CDR3 DNA: TGCAGTGCTAGGGGTGCGGATGCGAACACCGGGGAGCTGTTTTTT

J gene: TRBJ2-1
V gene: TRBV5-5
clone size: many
D gene: -
CDR3 protein: CASSKGGHYNEQFF
CDR3 DNA: TGTGCCAGCAGCAAGGGGGGACACTACAATGAGCAGTTCTTC

J gene: TRBJ2-1
V gene: TRBV20-1
clone size: -
D gene: TRBD2
CDR3 protein: CSARGAGGVLEQFF
CDR3 DNA: TGCAGTGCTAGGGGAGCGGGAGGCGTTTTGGAGCAGTTCTTC

J gene: TRBJ1-4
V gene: TRBV5-1
clone size: few
D gene: -
CDR3 protein: CASSRDLDSFPNEKLFF
CDR3 DNA: TGCGCCAGCAGCCGCGACCTGGACAGCTTTCCTAATGAAAAACTGTTTTTT

J gene: TRBJ2-7
V gene: TRBV7-9
clone size: many
D gene: TRBD2
CDR3 protein: CASSLPSGNLGSSYEQYF
CDR3 DNA: TGTGCCAGCAGCTTACCTAGCGGGAACCTCGGGAGCTCCTACGAGCAGTACTTC

J gene: TRBJ1-2
V gene: TRBV6-1
clone size: -
D gene: TRBD1
CDR3 protein: CASSGGDSGGVGYTF
CDR3 DNA: TGTGCCAGCAGTGGAGGGGACAGCGGGGGGGTCGGCTACACCTTC